Sequencing of this T cell receptor beta chain was carried out in a study of blood T cell repertoires in COVID-19. Profiling relied on immunoSEQ multiplex PCR, and the TCRdb table lists in-frame clones only, not all of them. Here the sample spans more than 60,000 clones, about 86% being singletons. The germline V gene has CDR1 GTSNPN and CDR2 SVGIG (reference sequence). The length of the CDR3 is 14 residues. The junction had 9 bases not matched to a gene; V was cut back by 7 bases and J by 1 base. The gene calls are TRBV30 and TRBJ2-7; 8 nucleotides match TRBD1. The clonotype was recovered from a man older than 75 with COVID-19, enrolled during active disease. The source material was peripheral blood. CDR3 sequence reads: CASLPRDRSYEQYF. In nucleotides, the CDR3 is TGTGCCTCCCTCCCCCGGGACAGGTCCTACGAGCAGTACTTC. Drawing the rest from reference TRBV30 and TRBJ2-7, the complete variable domain is SQTIHQWPATLVQPVGSPLSLECTVEGTSNPNLYWYRQAAGRGLQLLFYSVGIGQISSEVPQNLSASRPQDRQFILSSKKLLLSDSGFYLCASLPRDRSYEQYFGPGTRLTVT.